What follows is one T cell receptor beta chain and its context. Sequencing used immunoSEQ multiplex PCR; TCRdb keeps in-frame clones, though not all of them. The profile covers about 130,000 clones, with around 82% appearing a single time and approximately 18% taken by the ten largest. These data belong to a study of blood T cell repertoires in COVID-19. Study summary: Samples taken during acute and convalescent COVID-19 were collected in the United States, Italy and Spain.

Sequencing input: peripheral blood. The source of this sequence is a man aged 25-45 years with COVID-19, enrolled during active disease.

CDR3 residues: CASSPLRDREETQYF. The CDR3 nucleotides are TGTGCCAGCAGTCCACTCCGGGACAGAGAAGAGACCCAGTACTTC. The V and J genes are TRBV27 and TRBJ2-5; TRBD1 agrees at 7 bases. V was pared by 5 bases and J by 3 bases, with 9 bases of the junction left unmatched. CDR3 size: 15 residues. Germline CDR1 and CDR2: MNHEY and SMNVEV (reference sequence).